The clone carrying this T cell receptor (beta chain) was seen more than once but under ten times. The antigen remains unidentified. This specimen comes from a study of identical twins. Germline V gene lookup returns CDR1 LGHDT and CDR2 YNNKEL (reference sequence). The CDR3 contains 14 residues. Deletions cut 0 bases from V and 2 bases from J, with 7 bases between. TCRdb reprocessed the 5' RACE reads with MiXCR, giving one entry per CDR3 protein. The data show hundreds of thousands of distinct CDR3 sequences, 15% to 20% seen once. Study-wide results and limits: Out-of-frame beta sequences exhibited a weaker degree of excess twin sharing.

Healthy Caucasian individuals made up all the donors. The sample was also linked to a second study, of T cells expressing NK-cell markers. In that study: The authors sequenced eight donors, of whom seven were HCMV-seropositive and one was seronegative. The CD3+CD56-NKG2C+ fraction of several donors was also led by these clonotypes.

The chain has TRBV3-1 and TRBJ2-5; D is possibly TRBD2 (6 bases). The TCR comes from a woman younger than 30 in good health. The sample consisted of PBMCs. The DNA of the CDR3 is TGTGCCAGCAGCCAAGATAGCGGTCAAGAGACCCAGTACTTC. Translated: CASSQDSGQETQYF.